A single T cell receptor beta chain is shown here with its context. Its antigen is currently not known. Per-nucleotide qualities are absent, and no much larger clonotype sits a single base away. Participants were included only if at least one PBMC sample before ART initiation and at least two post-ART samples were available. Every participant with HIV received treatment in the United States of America. Before DNA extraction, cryopreserved samples of 1-10 million PBMC were thawed and washed. At the time of the earliest PBMC sample, participants with HIV were aged between about 20 and 54 years. PBMC samples from each participant spanned 1-4 timepoints before ART initiation and 2-8 timepoints after ART initiation, with a median of 7 samples. For every participant, serial HIV viral load, CD4+ T-cell count, ART history and demographic data were obtained. A Qiagen kit on a QIAcube was used to extract genomic DNA from unsorted PBMC, with samples processed in batches of 12.

The immunoSEQ hsTCRB v3.0 assay was used at survey level resolution to sequence the TRB variable region. TRB sequencing targeted a depth of about 35,000-50,000 T-cell genomes per sample. An Illumina MiSeq with a v3 150-cycle kit was used to sequence the pooled TRB libraries. Turning to the authors' computational methods: Analysis of repertoires was carried out in R inside a reproducible Nextflow workflow spanning QC, data transformation and analysis. LymphoSeq2, an R package for AIRR-Seq data exploration, was used to implement custom analyses. A handful of samples that produced fewer than 5000 total TRB sequences were removed, so some 190 HIV repertoires were analyzed. Among the 188 retained HIV repertoires, some 57 were collected before ART initiation and roughly 130 were collected after ART initiation. Each repertoire was downsampled to 5000 TRB nucleotide sequences, and summary statistics were averaged across 100 downsampling iterations. Only TRB sequences with CDR3 regions of at least seven amino acids were retained for analysis. Two measures captured diversity: a Shannon entropy-derived clonality score and the Gini coefficient. Repertoire networks linked the top 5000 CDR3 amino acid sequences whenever two sequences differed by an edit distance of one. For TRB CDR3 amino acid sequences, antigen specificity groups and MHC restriction were predicted with GLIPH2. To flag known CMV, EBV, HIV or tissue antigen associations, CDR3 amino acid sequences were matched against VDJdb and McPAS-TCR. Pre-ART, post-ART and control groups were compared with Wilcoxon signed-rank tests and Holm-Bonferroni correction. Not all clones reach the TCRdb copy of this immuneACCESS table, which keeps in-frame sequences only. Checked studies attribute under half of the gap to unresolved V genes and leave the rest unexplained. That table gives V, J and clone size, and the DNA gave D and trimming. For this sample the table gives 24,000 or so clones, of which more than 80% were detected only once. Over 8.5% of the sample is held by the ten biggest clonotypes.

The record originates from a study of long-term antiretroviral therapy in people with HIV (dated by TCRdb to 2021 to 2024). Concerning the study at large: The earliest samples were collected about a decade before the 2015 WHO recommendation for immediate ART, when ART was typically delayed until CD4 counts fell. This retrospective serial study examined whether starting ART and sustained HIV suppression were associated with changes in the composition and diversity of the TRB repertoire in peripheral blood. A total of 192 cryopreserved PBMC samples were contributed to the cohort by 30 adults with confirmed HIV infection, with samples collected serially over a mean of 6 years (range 1-12). About 35% of the 30 participants with HIV were female. No cross-contamination during QIAcube processing was shown when test extractions of a monoclonal T-cell line were performed alongside about 33 polyclonal samples. Overall study results and their limits: Unsorted PBMC were profiled instead of sorted CD4+ and CD8+ T cells because pre-ART samples had limited cell numbers. Compared with controls, HIV repertoires had narrower CDR3 length ranges, and the network structure pointed to an antigen-experienced repertoire that shifted only slightly toward naive after ART. The samples span the years 2004 to 2017, and the ART regimens used may be less effective than current regimens. At every time point, the repertoire was dominated by expanded TRB clones first identified before ART initiation, although this dominance fluctuated and, in many PLHIV, declined after ART. Starting ART was linked to a significant rise in TRB diversity, yet even after long-term ART the diversity remained significantly lower than in transplant donor controls. No data were available on ART adherence, viral resistance or therapy changes, limiting inferences about post-ART repertoire changes. Limited PBMC availability meant only the TCR beta chain was sequenced, without alpha chain pairing.

Sequencing was performed on unsorted PBMCs, taken 7.6 years after starting antiretroviral therapy. The TCR comes from a woman aged 40 to 49 with HIV.

The CDR3 sequence is CASSLAGGNNEQFF. The DNA is as follows: TGTGCCAGCAGCCTAGCGGGGGGTAACAATGAGCAGTTCTTC. The chain is made from TRBV9 and TRBJ2-1, and TRBD2 aligns with 11 junction nucleotides. Germline trimming amounts to 4 bases on V and 5 bases on J, with 2 as the count of junction bases outside the gene matches. CDR3 length: 14 amino acids, cysteine to phenylalanine. Just CDR3 DNA is preserved here, 42 bases in frame from base 1. Via the germline V gene, CDR1 is SGDLS and CDR2 YYNGEE.